These T cell receptor beta chains were read from a single sample in a study of T-cell memory formation after mild COVID-19. MiXCR was run by TCRdb on the 5' RACE reads, yielding one entry per CDR3 protein. The sample has around 530,000 distinct CDR3 sequences, roughly 20% seen once. The sequenced material came from PBMCs or a T cell subset sorted from them (not recorded which). The origin of the receptors is an adult woman who had mild COVID-19 (a few samples of this study predate the infection). Cell type and time point are not known. The CDR3 runs from the conserved cysteine through the conserved F or W. The order of the fields is J gene, V gene, D gene, clone size, CDR3 protein, CDR3 DNA. D genes are given only for firm matches. Where a row states a size, it is once, few, many or the class of an expanded clone; other rows omit it.

j_gene: TRBJ2-4
v_gene: TRBV12-3/TRBV12-4
d_gene: -
abundance: few
CDR3aa: CASSLGLGLGAKNIQYF
CDR3nt: TGTGCCAGCAGTTTAGGGTTGGGTCTCGGGGCCAAAAACATTCAGTACTTC

j_gene: TRBJ2-1
v_gene: TRBV9
d_gene: TRBD1
abundance: -
CDR3aa: CASSREDRGVYNEQFF
CDR3nt: TGTGCCAGCAGCAGAGAGGACAGGGGGGTTTACAATGAGCAGTTCTTC

j_gene: TRBJ1-2
v_gene: TRBV9
d_gene: -
abundance: -
CDR3aa: CASSVDDNYGYTF
CDR3nt: TGTGCCAGCAGCGTAGACGATAACTATGGCTACACCTTC

j_gene: TRBJ1-4
v_gene: TRBV19
d_gene: -
abundance: -
CDR3aa: CASSVGPNEKLFF
CDR3nt: TGTGCCAGTAGTGTGGGCCCTAATGAAAAACTGTTTTTT

j_gene: TRBJ1-2
v_gene: TRBV5-6
d_gene: TRBD1
abundance: few
CDR3aa: CASSFGTGRVEF
CDR3nt: TGTGCCAGCAGCTTCGGGACAGGGAGAGTAGAGTTC

j_gene: TRBJ2-3
v_gene: TRBV5-5
d_gene: TRBD2
abundance: -
CDR3aa: CASSLFVAGRTDTQYF
CDR3nt: TGTGCCAGCAGCTTGTTCGTAGCGGGGAGGACAGATACGCAGTATTTT

j_gene: TRBJ2-3
v_gene: TRBV27
d_gene: -
abundance: -
CDR3aa: CASTLGAANTDTQYF
CDR3nt: TGTGCCAGCACATTGGGGGCCGCCAACACAGATACGCAGTATTTT

j_gene: TRBJ2-1
v_gene: TRBV6-1
d_gene: -
abundance: -
CDR3aa: CASSVRGATYNEQFF
CDR3nt: TGTGCCAGCAGTGTAAGGGGGGCCACCTACAATGAGCAGTTCTTC

j_gene: TRBJ2-7
v_gene: TRBV5-1
d_gene: -
abundance: few
CDR3aa: CASNSGMMGEQYF
CDR3nt: TGCGCCAGCAATTCAGGTATGATGGGAGAGCAGTACTTC

j_gene: TRBJ2-1
v_gene: TRBV9
d_gene: TRBD2
abundance: -
CDR3aa: CASSVGAGGGAFLEFF
CDR3nt: TGTGCCAGCAGCGTGGGTGCTGGCGGGGGGGCCTTTTTGGAGTTCTTC

j_gene: TRBJ2-3
v_gene: TRBV5-5
d_gene: TRBD1
abundance: few
CDR3aa: CASSLGDRGADTQYF
CDR3nt: TGTGCCAGCAGCTTGGGGGACAGGGGGGCAGATACGCAGTATTTT

j_gene: TRBJ2-7
v_gene: TRBV5-1
d_gene: -
abundance: -
CDR3aa: CASKGQDYEQYF
CDR3nt: TGCGCCAGCAAGGGACAAGACTACGAGCAGTACTTC

j_gene: TRBJ2-3
v_gene: TRBV4-1
d_gene: -
abundance: few
CDR3aa: CASSKTSSGIDTQYF
CDR3nt: TGCGCCAGCAGCAAGACTAGTTCCGGGATAGATACGCAGTATTTT

j_gene: TRBJ1-1
v_gene: TRBV14
d_gene: -
abundance: once
CDR3aa: CASSQDRYRGRRAF
CDR3nt: TGTGCCAGCAGCCAAGACCGTTACCGCGGACGGAGGGCGTTT

j_gene: TRBJ1-6
v_gene: TRBV7-8
d_gene: -
abundance: few
CDR3aa: CASRYQGDSPLHF
CDR3nt: TGTGCCAGCAGATATCAGGGTGATTCACCCCTCCACTTT

j_gene: TRBJ1-1
v_gene: TRBV4-2
d_gene: -
abundance: few
CDR3aa: CASSQDFGRTGGTEAFF
CDR3nt: TGTGCCAGCAGCCAAGATTTTGGAAGGACCGGAGGAACTGAAGCTTTCTTT

j_gene: TRBJ1-3
v_gene: TRBV20-1
d_gene: -
abundance: -
CDR3aa: CSAREGSLFGNTIYF
CDR3nt: TGCAGTGCTAGAGAAGGCAGTCTCTTTGGAAACACCATATATTTT

j_gene: TRBJ1-2
v_gene: TRBV7-9
d_gene: -
abundance: -
CDR3aa: CASSLEGPGGYTF
CDR3nt: TGTGCCAGCAGCTTAGAGGGGCCAGGCGGCTACACCTTC

j_gene: TRBJ2-7
v_gene: TRBV4-3
d_gene: -
abundance: -
CDR3aa: CASSQEIQGYEQYF
CDR3nt: TGCGCCAGCAGCCAAGAGATACAGGGCTACGAGCAGTACTTC

j_gene: TRBJ1-2
v_gene: TRBV6-5
d_gene: -
abundance: few
CDR3aa: CASSLQGQKGYTF
CDR3nt: TGTGCCAGCAGCTTACAGGGACAAAAAGGCTACACCTTC

j_gene: TRBJ2-1
v_gene: TRBV9
d_gene: -
abundance: few
CDR3aa: CASSPRRASYNEQFF
CDR3nt: TGTGCCAGCAGCCCCCGAAGGGCTTCCTACAATGAGCAGTTCTTC

j_gene: TRBJ1-2
v_gene: TRBV6-5
d_gene: -
abundance: few
CDR3aa: CASSYLGSYTF
CDR3nt: TGTGCCAGCAGTTACCTTGGATCCTACACCTTC

j_gene: TRBJ2-1
v_gene: TRBV20-1
d_gene: TRBD2
abundance: few
CDR3aa: CSALYGGRAVEQFF
CDR3nt: TGCAGTGCCCTCTATGGCGGGAGGGCGGTTGAGCAGTTCTTC

j_gene: TRBJ2-3
v_gene: TRBV29-1
d_gene: -
abundance: -
CDR3aa: CSVEGVSGARSSTDTQYF
CDR3nt: TGCAGCGTTGAAGGGGTTAGCGGAGCCCGTTCTAGCACAGATACGCAGTATTTT

j_gene: TRBJ2-1
v_gene: TRBV30
d_gene: TRBD1
abundance: few
CDR3aa: CAWSAWDSRDWNEQFF
CDR3nt: TGTGCCTGGAGTGCCTGGGACAGTCGGGATTGGAATGAGCAGTTCTTC

j_gene: TRBJ1-1
v_gene: TRBV20-1
d_gene: -
abundance: -
CDR3aa: CSARSKGQLNTEAFF
CDR3nt: TGCAGTGCTAGGAGCAAGGGGCAGTTGAACACTGAAGCTTTCTTT

j_gene: TRBJ2-1
v_gene: TRBV27
d_gene: TRBD2
abundance: few
CDR3aa: CASSPRLAGNNEQFF
CDR3nt: TGTGCCAGCAGTCCACGCCTAGCGGGAAACAATGAGCAGTTCTTC

j_gene: TRBJ1-1
v_gene: TRBV5-5
d_gene: TRBD1
abundance: many
CDR3aa: CASSDQDRGRLNTEAFF
CDR3nt: TGTGCCAGCAGCGACCAGGACAGGGGGCGATTAAACACTGAAGCTTTCTTT

j_gene: TRBJ2-6
v_gene: TRBV7-2
d_gene: TRBD2
abundance: -
CDR3aa: CASSLLLGGGSSGANVLTF
CDR3nt: TGTGCCAGCAGCTTACTTCTGGGGGGAGGGAGCTCTGGGGCCAACGTCCTGACTTTC

j_gene: TRBJ1-1
v_gene: TRBV27
d_gene: -
abundance: -
CDR3aa: CATSGTLNTEAFF
CDR3nt: TGTGCCACCTCTGGGACACTGAACACTGAAGCTTTCTTT

j_gene: TRBJ2-3
v_gene: TRBV7-9
d_gene: -
abundance: few
CDR3aa: CASIHTDTQYF
CDR3nt: TGTGCCAGCATACACACAGATACGCAGTATTTT

j_gene: TRBJ1-1
v_gene: TRBV3-1
d_gene: -
abundance: -
CDR3aa: CASSQDYGGNTEAFF
CDR3nt: TGTGCCAGCAGCCAAGATTACGGGGGGAACACTGAAGCTTTCTTT

j_gene: TRBJ2-1
v_gene: TRBV9
d_gene: -
abundance: few
CDR3aa: CASSVGSGSYNEQFF
CDR3nt: TGTGCCAGCAGCGTAGGTTCTGGTTCCTACAATGAGCAGTTCTTC

j_gene: TRBJ2-7
v_gene: TRBV7-6
d_gene: -
abundance: -
CDR3aa: CASSLYLSYEQYF
CDR3nt: TGTGCCAGCAGCTTATACCTCTCCTACGAGCAGTACTTC

j_gene: TRBJ2-5
v_gene: TRBV7-3
d_gene: TRBD1
abundance: -
CDR3aa: CASSEGQSETQYF
CDR3nt: TGTGCCAGCAGCGAGGGACAGAGTGAGACCCAGTACTTC

j_gene: TRBJ2-5
v_gene: TRBV7-3
d_gene: TRBD2
abundance: few
CDR3aa: CASSPGTSGGRKETQYF
CDR3nt: TGTGCCAGCAGCCCTGGGACTAGCGGGGGGCGAAAAGAGACCCAGTACTTC

j_gene: TRBJ2-1
v_gene: TRBV20-1
d_gene: TRBD1
abundance: -
CDR3aa: CSTKYGTEYNEQFF
CDR3nt: TGCAGTACTAAATACGGGACAGAGTACAATGAGCAGTTCTTC

j_gene: TRBJ2-1
v_gene: TRBV20-1
d_gene: -
abundance: few
CDR3aa: CSASRVSYNEQFF
CDR3nt: TGCAGTGCTAGTAGGGTATCCTACAATGAGCAGTTCTTC

j_gene: TRBJ2-1
v_gene: TRBV5-1
d_gene: -
abundance: few
CDR3aa: CASSYRVGNEQFF
CDR3nt: TGCGCCAGCAGCTACCGGGTCGGGAATGAGCAGTTCTTC

j_gene: TRBJ2-5
v_gene: TRBV20-1
d_gene: TRBD2
abundance: few
CDR3aa: CSARSLAGGGETQYF
CDR3nt: TGCAGTGCTAGATCTCTAGCGGGAGGAGGAGAGACCCAGTACTTC

j_gene: TRBJ1-5
v_gene: TRBV12-3/TRBV12-4
d_gene: TRBD1
abundance: -
CDR3aa: CASRTGQGSSGNQPQHF
CDR3nt: TGTGCCAGCAGAACGGGACAGGGGTCTTCTGGCAATCAGCCCCAGCATTTT

j_gene: TRBJ2-3
v_gene: TRBV23-1
d_gene: TRBD2
abundance: -
CDR3aa: CASSQSSGEGTDTQYF
CDR3nt: TGCGCCAGCAGTCAATCTAGCGGGGAGGGTACAGATACGCAGTATTTT

j_gene: TRBJ1-2
v_gene: TRBV6-1
d_gene: -
abundance: -
CDR3aa: CASSEAGEGYGYTF
CDR3nt: TGTGCCAGCAGTGAGGCAGGGGAGGGCTATGGCTACACCTTC